The TCR beta chain under discussion was sequenced for a study of vaccination and CD4 T cells after COVID-19 (dated by TCRdb to between 2021 and 2024). Study-level background: Every convalescent patient had a positive nasal swab PCR test for SARS-CoV-2, with mild disease in roughly ten patients and severe disease in one. In the convalescent cohort there were six males and four females, among whom were two Hispanic individuals, seven Caucasians, two Asians and one multiracial person. Post-COVID blood samples from convalescent patients were collected a median of about 110 days after diagnosis, with a range of roughly 30 to 161 days. Post-vaccine blood samples were collected a median of around 2.5 months after the second vaccine dose, ranging from roughly 12 to 241 days. Participants received two doses of either the Pfizer-BioNTech BNT162b2 vaccine (n=8) or the Moderna mRNA-1273 vaccine (n=2). Culture stimuli were overlapping spike peptide pools from SARS-CoV-2 and from the common cold coronaviruses HCoV-NL63, HCoV-OC43 and HCoV-229E. In ten to eleven COVID-19 convalescent patients and a handful of infection-naive healthy vaccine recipients, the spike-specific CD4+ TCR repertoire before mRNA vaccination was compared with the repertoire after mRNA vaccination. Control cultures received a CEFX viral epitope pool as the positive control, an HIV-1 Nef peptide pool as the negative control, or no peptide.

Remarks on this clonotype: There is no known antigen for this receptor. No per-base quality is available; no much larger clone lies one base away.

According to the study, the label for this sample's treatment or condition signals: approximately 10-day PBMC culture with coronavirus spike peptide pools or control peptides (ViraFEST assay). The study used the ViraFEST assay, which expanded antigen-specific T cells with peptide pools and then identified expanded clonotypes by TCR sequencing. The convalescent patients' positive SARS-CoV-2 PCR tests were from March to December 2020, which was before the Alpha, Beta and Delta variants emerged in the United States. About 2 million PBMCs per well were cultured in IMDM with approximately 5.5% human AB serum and approximately 10 IU/ml IL-2, plus 10 ug/ml peptide pools. Half of the culture medium was replaced with fresh IL-2-containing medium on days 3 and 7. After around 11 days of culture, CD4+ T cells were isolated by negative selection using the EasySep CD4+ T cell isolation kit. Ficoll-Paque Plus gradient centrifugation was used to isolate PBMCs from whole blood, and the isolated PBMCs were then either used fresh or cryopreserved at -140C. Triplicate wells were generally used for each culture condition.

Libraries were built with PCR. DNA from cultured CD4+ T cells underwent TCR sequencing with the Oncomine TCR Beta short-read assay at the Johns Hopkins FTIC core. The QIAamp micro DNA kit was used to extract genomic DNA from the cultured CD4+ T cells. Oncomine TCR Beta libraries from cultured CD4+ T cells were pooled using unique dual indexes and sequenced on an Illumina iSeq 100. As for how the authors treated the data: Non-productive sequences were filtered out, and CDR3s that did not start with C, did not end with F or W, or were shorter than 7 amino acids were discarded. The MANAFEST web application was used to identify antigen-specific clonotypes by comparing peptide-stimulated wells against reference wells and other culture wells. An FDR below 0.05, an odds ratio above 5, and a productive frequency above 0.1% in at least two of three replicate wells were required for clones to be considered positive. Cross-reactive clonotypes were defined as significantly expanded in both SARS-CoV-2 spike wells and at least one common cold coronavirus spike condition. Similarity between CDR3 sequences was evaluated in R version 3.6.1 using Levenshtein distances (stringdist) and unrooted phylogenetic trees (ape). TCRdb ran its own pipeline on the public reads, namely fastp trimming at Q25 and MiXCR clone calling, and kept in-frame beta chains. Rows with a matching CDR3 protein are joined into one entry that keeps the most common DNA and genes. For this entry, the V and J calls and clone size follow TCRdb and not the study's own pipeline. The sample table holds fewer than 15,000 distinct CDR3 sequences, of which about three fifths were seen once. The ten largest clonotypes hold 18% of the sample.

From the germline V gene, CDR1 is ENHRY and CDR2 is SYGVKD. Reading from cysteine to phenylalanine, the CDR3 counts 18 amino acids. Left in the record is the CDR3 DNA by itself, 54 bases read in frame from the first base. Trimming leaves V shorter by 6 bases and J shorter by 4 bases, with the junction holding 14 bases beyond the gene matches. What the research found in general, with its limitations: Of the vaccine-specific clones found in convalescent patients, nearly all (304 of 307) were mono-reactive for SARS-CoV-2 spike instead of being cross-reactive with common cold coronaviruses. The study included relatively few convalescent patients and did not analyze early timepoints after natural infection. The median number of SARS-CoV-2-reactive clonotypes rose from around 22 after infection to about 40 after vaccination, but the change was not significant. In convalescent patients, a median around 85% of post-vaccine SARS-CoV-2-reactive clones were detected only after vaccination, and vaccine-specific priming was suggested by this finding.

This chain is built from TRBV10-3 and TRBJ2-7, and TRBD2 aligns with 14 junction nucleotides. This receptor was taken from a human donor with COVID-19. The sequences come from cultured CD4+ T cells from blood, collected after SARS-CoV-2 vaccination. Here is the DNA: TGTGCCATCAGACCGGGACTAGCGGGGGCTAAAAGAAGGTACGAGCAGTACTTC. Its coded protein is CAIRPGLAGAKRRYEQYF.